A selection of T cell receptor beta chains follows, all from one sample in a study of T cell responses to AZD1222 COVID-19 vaccine. Only in-frame clones appear in the TCRdb table, and some are missing; sequencing was by immunoSEQ multiplex PCR. The data show over 120,000 clones, 80% to 90% seen once. The sequences come from peripheral blood, collected on day 0 of AZD1222 vaccination. Every receptor here comes from an adult in good health. Both conserved end residues are part of each CDR3. A D gene is named only where the DNA matches it firmly. Clone size appears in some rows only: once, few, many, or a class for an expanded clone.

TGTGCCAGCAGTTTATCACAGGGGGCGGGAAATCAGCCCCAGCATTTT | CASSLSQGAGNQPQHF | - | TRBJ1-5 | TRBV28 | TRBD1
TGTGCCAGCAGACCCGGGACAGGGGGCTGGACTAACTATGGCTACACCTTC | CASRPGTGGWTNYGYTF | few | TRBJ1-2 | TRBV7-8 | TRBD1
TGTGCCATCAGGGATCCGACAGGGGCAGAAGGCTACACCTTC | CAIRDPTGAEGYTF | - | TRBJ1-2 | TRBV10-3 | TRBD1
TGTGCCAGCAGGACAGGGGGAACTAATGAAAAACTGTTTTTT | CASRTGGTNEKLFF | - | TRBJ1-4 | TRBV6-5 | TRBD1
TGTGCCAGCAGCTCCAGAGAGTACACTAATGAAAAACTGTTTTTT | CASSSREYTNEKLFF | - | TRBJ1-4 | TRBV5-8 | -
TGTGCCACCAGGGAACATGCGGGATTGAACACCGGGGAGCTGTTTTTT | CATREHAGLNTGELFF | - | TRBJ2-2 | TRBV15 | -
TGTGCCAGCAGCCAACAAACCGCTTCACCCCTCCACTTT | CASSQQTASPLHF | - | TRBJ1-6 | TRBV14 | -
TGTGCCAGCAGTTACCGCTGGGCTAATGAAAAACTGTTTTTT | CASSYRWANEKLFF | - | TRBJ1-4 | TRBV6-5 | -
TGTGCCAGCAGCTTCCCGGGGGAGACCCAGTACTTC | CASSFPGETQYF | - | TRBJ2-5 | TRBV5-4 | -
TGTGCCAGTAGTCCCGGTCAGGGGGGTTCCTACAATGAGCAGTTCTTC | CASSPGQGGSYNEQFF | - | TRBJ2-1 | TRBV19 | -
TGTGCCAGCAGTTTAATTGACAGGGGGAACACCTTC | CASSLIDRGNTF | - | TRBJ1-2 | TRBV28 | TRBD1
TGTGCCAGCAGCCTTGTCGACTATGGCTACACCTTC | CASSLVDYGYTF | - | TRBJ1-2 | TRBV28 | -
TGTGCCAGCAGTAGGGACAGGGGGCCTGGTAATGAAAAACTGTTTTTT | CASSRDRGPGNEKLFF | - | TRBJ1-4 | TRBV2 | TRBD1
TGTGCCAGCAATTTCGACAGGGGGAATGAAGCTTTCTTT | CASNFDRGNEAFF | once | TRBJ1-1 | TRBV6-5 | TRBD1